Each of the 2 T cell receptor beta chains below was sequenced from the same sample in a study of blood T cell repertoires in COVID-19. TCRdb's table, derived via immunoSEQ multiplex PCR, lists solely in-frame clones and lacks some. The sample holds some 240,000 clones, 88% seen once. Input material: PBMCs or T cells enriched from blood (not recorded which). These receptors came from a woman aged 40 to 49 who had been exposed to COVID-19.

In nucleotides, the CDR3 is TGTGCCTGGAGTCCAAAACGACTAGCTTTGGACACAGATACGCAGTATTTT. Translated, it gives CAWSPKRLALDTDTQYF. The chain employs TRBV30 and TRBJ2-3; 7 bases line up with TRBD2. Germline CDR1 GTSNPN, CDR2 SVGIG (reference sequence). After removal of 2 bases from V and 2 bases from J, the junction contained 13 bases not matched to a gene. The CDR3 is 17 residues long.

The chain recombines TRBV19 with TRBJ2-7, with D unclear. Trimming removed 2 bases from V and 3 bases from J, with 11 bases in between. CDR3 length: 14 residues. From germline, CDR1 is LNHDA and CDR2 SQIVND (reference sequence). The CDR3 DNA reads TGTGCCAGTAGTATAAAACTACCCGACTACGAGCAGTACTTC. It yields the protein CASSIKLPDYEQYF.